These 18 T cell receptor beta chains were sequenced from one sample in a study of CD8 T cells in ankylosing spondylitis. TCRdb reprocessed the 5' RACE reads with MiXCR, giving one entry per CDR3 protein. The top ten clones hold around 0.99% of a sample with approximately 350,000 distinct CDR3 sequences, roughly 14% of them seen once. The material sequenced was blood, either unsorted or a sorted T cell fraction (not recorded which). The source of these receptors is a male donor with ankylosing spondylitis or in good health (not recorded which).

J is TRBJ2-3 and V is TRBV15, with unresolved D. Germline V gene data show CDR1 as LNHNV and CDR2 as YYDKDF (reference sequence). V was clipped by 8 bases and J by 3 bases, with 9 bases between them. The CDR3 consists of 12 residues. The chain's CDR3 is CATRDGTDTQYF. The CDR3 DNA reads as TGTGCCACCCGAGACGGAACAGATACGCAGTATTTT.

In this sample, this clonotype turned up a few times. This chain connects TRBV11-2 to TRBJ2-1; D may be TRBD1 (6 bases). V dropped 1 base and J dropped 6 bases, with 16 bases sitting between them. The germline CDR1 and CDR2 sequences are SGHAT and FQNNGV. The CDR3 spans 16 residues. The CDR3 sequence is CASSLVTGRHGNEQFF. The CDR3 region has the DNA TGTGCCAGCAGCTTAGTAACAGGGCGACATGGCAATGAGCAGTTCTTC.

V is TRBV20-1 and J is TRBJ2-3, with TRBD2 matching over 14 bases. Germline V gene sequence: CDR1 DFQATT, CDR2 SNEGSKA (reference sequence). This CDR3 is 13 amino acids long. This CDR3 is CRMTSGGADTQYF. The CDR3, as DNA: TGCAGAATGACTAGCGGGGGGGCAGATACGCAGTATTTT.

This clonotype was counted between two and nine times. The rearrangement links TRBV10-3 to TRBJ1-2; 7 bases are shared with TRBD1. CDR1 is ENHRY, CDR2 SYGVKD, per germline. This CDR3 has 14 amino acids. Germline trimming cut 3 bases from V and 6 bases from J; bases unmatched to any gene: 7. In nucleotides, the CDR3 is TGTGCCATCAGTGACCTTCGCGGACAGGATGGCTACACCTTC. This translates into CAISDLRGQDGYTF.

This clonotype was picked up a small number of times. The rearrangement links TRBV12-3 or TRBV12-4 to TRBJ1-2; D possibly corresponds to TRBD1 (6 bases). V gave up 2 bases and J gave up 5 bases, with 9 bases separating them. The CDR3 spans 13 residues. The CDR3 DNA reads TGTGCCAGCAGTTTAAAGGGGGAGTATGGCTACACCTTC. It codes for CASSLKGEYGYTF.

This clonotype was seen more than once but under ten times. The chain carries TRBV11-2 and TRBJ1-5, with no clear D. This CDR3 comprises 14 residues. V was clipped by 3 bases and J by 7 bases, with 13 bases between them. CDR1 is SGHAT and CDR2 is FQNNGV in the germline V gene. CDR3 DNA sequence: TGTGCCAGCAGCTTGACGGACGGTAAGCAGCCCCAGCATTTT. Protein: CASSLTDGKQPQHF.

The CDR3 loop is CASSGTETGELFF. Written as DNA, the CDR3 is TGCGCCAGCAGCGGCACAGAAACCGGGGAGCTGTTTTTT. V and J are TRBV5-1 and TRBJ2-2; D unresolved. Germline lookup yields CDR1 SGHRS and CDR2 YFSETQ. CDR3 size: 13 residues. V was pared by 4 bases and J by 5 bases, with 9 bases between.

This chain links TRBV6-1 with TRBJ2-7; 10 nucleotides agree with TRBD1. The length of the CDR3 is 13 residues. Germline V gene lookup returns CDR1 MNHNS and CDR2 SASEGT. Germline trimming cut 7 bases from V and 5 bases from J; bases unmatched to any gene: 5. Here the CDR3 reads CASNRQGANEQYF. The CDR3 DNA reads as TGTGCCAGCAATAGACAGGGGGCGAACGAGCAGTACTTC.

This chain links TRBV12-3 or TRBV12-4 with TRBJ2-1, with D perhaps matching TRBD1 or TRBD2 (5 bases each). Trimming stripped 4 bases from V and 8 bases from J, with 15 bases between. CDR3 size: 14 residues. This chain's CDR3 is CASSSGTPRDEQFF. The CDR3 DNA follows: TGTGCCAGCAGTTCCGGGACCCCTCGGGATGAGCAGTTCTTC.

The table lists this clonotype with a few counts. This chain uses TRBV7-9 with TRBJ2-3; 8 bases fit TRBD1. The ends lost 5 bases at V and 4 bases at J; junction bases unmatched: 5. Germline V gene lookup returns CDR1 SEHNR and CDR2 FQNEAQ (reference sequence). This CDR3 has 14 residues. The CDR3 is CASSRSTGADTQYF. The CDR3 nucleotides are TGTGCCAGCAGCCGTTCGACAGGGGCAGATACGCAGTATTTT.

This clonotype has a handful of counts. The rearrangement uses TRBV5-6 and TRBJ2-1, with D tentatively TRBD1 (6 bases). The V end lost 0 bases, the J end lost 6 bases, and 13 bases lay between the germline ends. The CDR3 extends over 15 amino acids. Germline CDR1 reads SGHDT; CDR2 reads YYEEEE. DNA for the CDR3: TGTGCCAGCAGCTTGGTTCTAGGGGGTATCAATGAGCAGTTCTTC. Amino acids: CASSLVLGGINEQFF.

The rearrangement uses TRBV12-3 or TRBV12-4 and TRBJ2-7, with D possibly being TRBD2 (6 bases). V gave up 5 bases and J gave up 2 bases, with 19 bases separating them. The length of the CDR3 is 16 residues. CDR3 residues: CASSSGLGGSPYEQYF. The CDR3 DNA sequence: TGTGCCAGCAGTAGCGGGTTGGGGGGAAGTCCCTACGAGCAGTACTTC.

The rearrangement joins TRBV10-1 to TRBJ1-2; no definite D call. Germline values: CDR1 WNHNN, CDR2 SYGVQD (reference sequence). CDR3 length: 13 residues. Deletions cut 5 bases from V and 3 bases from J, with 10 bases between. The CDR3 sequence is CASSPAGYYGYTF. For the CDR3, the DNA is TGCGCCAGCAGTCCGGCGGGTTACTATGGCTACACCTTC.

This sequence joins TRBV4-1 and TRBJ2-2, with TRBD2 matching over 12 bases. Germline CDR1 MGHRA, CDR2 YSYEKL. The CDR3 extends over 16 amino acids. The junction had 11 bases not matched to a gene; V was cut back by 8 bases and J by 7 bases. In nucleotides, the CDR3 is TGCGCCAGCGGAACGACTAGCGGGAGTTTGGGCGGGGAGCTGTTTTTT. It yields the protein CASGTTSGSLGGELFF.

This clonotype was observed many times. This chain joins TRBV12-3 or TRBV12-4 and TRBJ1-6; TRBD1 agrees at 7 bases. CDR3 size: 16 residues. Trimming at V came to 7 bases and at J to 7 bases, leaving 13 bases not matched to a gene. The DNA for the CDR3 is TGTGCCAGCACCTTCACGCCGGGACAGAGAAATTCACCCCTCCACTTT. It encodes CASTFTPGQRNSPLHF.

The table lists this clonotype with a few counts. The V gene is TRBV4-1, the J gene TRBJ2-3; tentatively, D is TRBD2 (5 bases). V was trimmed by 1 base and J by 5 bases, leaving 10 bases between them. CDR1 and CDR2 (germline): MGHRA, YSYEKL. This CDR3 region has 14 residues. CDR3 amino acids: CASSQGGLQDTQYF. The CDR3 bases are TGCGCCAGCAGCCAAGGAGGGCTTCAAGATACGCAGTATTTT.

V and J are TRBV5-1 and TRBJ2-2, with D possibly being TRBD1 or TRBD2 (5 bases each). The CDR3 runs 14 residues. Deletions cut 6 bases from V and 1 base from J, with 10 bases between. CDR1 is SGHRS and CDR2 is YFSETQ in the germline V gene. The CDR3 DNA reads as TGCGCCAGCACGGCTGGGGGGAACACCGGGGAGCTGTTTTTT. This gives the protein CASTAGGNTGELFF.

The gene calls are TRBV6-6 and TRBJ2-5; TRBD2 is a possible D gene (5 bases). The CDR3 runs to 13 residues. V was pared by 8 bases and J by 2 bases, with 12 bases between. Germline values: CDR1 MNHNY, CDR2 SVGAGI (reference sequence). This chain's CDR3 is CASGLGGQETQYF. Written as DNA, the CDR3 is TGTGCCAGCGGCCTGGGCGGGCAAGAGACCCAGTACTTC.